This record looks at one TCR beta chain sequence and its context. Only in-frame clones appear in the TCRdb table, and some are missing; sequencing was by immunoSEQ multiplex PCR. The repertoire includes 200,000 to 250,000 clones, about 90% of them detected once, and 3% to 3.5% sits in the top ten. The data are from a study of blood T cell repertoires in COVID-19. Germline CDR1 and CDR2: SGDLS and YYNGEE. This CDR3 is built from 15 residues. Trimming took off 1 base at V and 3 bases at J, with 10 bases between the two ends. This receptor was obtained from a man between 18 and 35 years old with active or convalescent COVID-19. The rearrangement uses TRBV9 and TRBJ1-4; the D is unclear. What was sequenced was peripheral blood. The CDR3 region is CASSVREGSNEKLFF. CDR3 bases: TGTGCCAGCAGCGTAAGGGAGGGTTCTAATGAAAAACTGTTTTTT.